Below, 8 T cell receptor beta chains from the same sample are listed, as sequenced in a study of T-cell reconstitution after alpha-beta-depleted transplantation in children. Researchers prepared the TCRbeta library using unique molecular identifiers, the study reports. TCRdb re-analysed the PCR reads in MiXCR, keeping a single row per CDR3 protein. The sample shows approximately 47,000 distinct CDR3 sequences, around 50% of them seen only once. Here the sequenced sample was peripheral blood, taken before TCRalphabeta/CD19-depleted stem cell transplant. Receptors were obtained from a boy in the first two years of life with SCID, due to receive a stem cell transplant.

The J gene is TRBJ2-5, the V gene TRBV7-8; TRBD1 might be the D (6 bases). With 2 bases removed from V and 2 bases from J, the gap between germline ends came to 12 bases. CDR1 is SGHVS, CDR2 FQNEAQ, per germline. The CDR3 totals 15 residues. CDR3: CASSLRNRAQETQYF. DNA of the CDR3: TGTGCCAGCAGCTTAAGGAACAGGGCGCAAGAGACCCAGTACTTC.

This clonotype was found many times. This chain links TRBV11-2 with TRBJ2-7; weak D call: TRBD1 (5 bases). Trimming took 2 bases from V and 2 from J, leaving 10 bases between them. The CDR3 consists of 14 residues. CDR1 is SGHAT and CDR2 is FQNNGV in the germline V gene. DNA for the CDR3: TGTGCCAGCAGCTTAAGGGGAACCACCTACGAGCAGTACTTC. Protein sequence: CASSLRGTTYEQYF.

This clonotype was detected only a few times. The genes are TRBV6-1 and TRBJ2-1, with D tentatively TRBD1 or TRBD2 (5 bases each). Germline loops: CDR1 MNHNS, CDR2 SASEGT. Trimming pared 7 bases from V and 2 bases from J, leaving 18 bases between. CDR3 length: 16 amino acids. The DNA for the CDR3 is TGTGCCAGCACCCAAGGTTCCGGGGACCCCTACAATGAGCAGTTCTTC. This translates into CASTQGSGDPYNEQFF.

This chain uses TRBV5-3 with TRBJ2-5; 14 bases align to TRBD2. TRBV5-3 carries the ORF label, with uncertain function. The CDR3 runs 19 residues. Germline trimming cut 4 bases from V and 0 bases from J; bases unmatched to any gene: 11. The DNA for the CDR3 is TGTGCCAGAAGCGCCAAACCCGGGACTAGCGGGGGTTACCAAGAGACCCAGTACTTC. Its translation is CARSAKPGTSGGYQETQYF.

The V gene is TRBV7-2, the J gene TRBJ2-1; unclear D gene. CDR1 and CDR2 (germline): SGHTA, FQGNSA. V lost 1 base, J lost 10 bases, and 8 bases lay in between. The CDR3 has 12 amino acids. CDR3 amino acids: CASSLGVSEQFF. The DNA of the CDR3 is TGTGCCAGCAGCTTAGGGGTCTCGGAGCAGTTCTTC.

This chain uses TRBV7-2 with TRBJ1-1; D is unresolved. CDR1 and CDR2 from the germline V gene are SGHTA and FQGNSA. Trimming left V 4 bases short and J 7 bases short, with 10 bases between. The CDR3 extends over 12 amino acids. CDR3 bases: TGTGCCAGCAGCTCGAAGCCACATGAAGCTTTCTTT. This encodes CASSSKPHEAFF.

This clonotype was seen ten or more times. The chain is built from TRBV6-5 and TRBJ2-5; TRBD1 matches at 7 bases. The V and J ends lost 5 bases and 5 bases, in that order; junction bases with no gene match: 11. There are 15 residues in the CDR3. The germline gives CDR1 MNHEY, CDR2 SVGAGI. In nucleotides, the CDR3 is TGTGCCAGCAGTCCCTCGGGACAGAGGGGGGAGACCCAGTACTTC. Protein product: CASSPSGQRGETQYF.

The rearrangement links TRBV7-2 to TRBJ2-3, with 7 nucleotides matching TRBD2. Trimming cost V 4 bases and J 1 base; bases outside gene matches: 8. This CDR3 spans 16 amino acids. Germline values: CDR1 SGHTA, CDR2 FQGNSA. The CDR3 is CASSSRRAGGTDTQYF. The CDR3 DNA follows: TGTGCCAGCAGCTCACGACGGGCGGGGGGCACAGATACGCAGTATTTT.